Following are 17 T cell receptor beta chains from one sample sequenced in a study of metastatic and nonmetastatic thyroid tumors (dated by TCRdb to 2018 to 2020). The library was generated by PCR. Sequencer: Illumina HiSeq 4000. TCRdb took the public reads, trimmed them with fastp at Q25, ran MiXCR for clone calling and kept in-frame beta chains. For this sample there are tens of thousands of clones; 18% appear just once. The leading ten clones occupy roughly 10% of the sample. None of the patients had been given any treatment before thyroid surgery. The source material was blood. The source is a female donor with papillary thyroid cancer or a benign thyroid nodule (not recorded which). Some clones in this sample may be carry-over from other donors' samples.

The V and J genes are TRBV6-1 and TRBJ2-3; 7 nucleotides match TRBD1. Germline V CDR1 and CDR2: MNHNS, SASEGT. CDR3 length equals 15 residues. The junction had 7 bases not matched to a gene; V was cut back by 2 bases and J by 5 bases. The DNA of the CDR3 is TGTGCCAGCAGTGAAACAGGGGACGGAGGAGATACGCAGTATTTT. Translated: CASSETGDGGDTQYF.

This chain connects TRBV7-2 to TRBJ2-7, with 10 bases identical to TRBD2. This CDR3 is built from 14 residues. Germline values: CDR1 SGHTA, CDR2 FQGNSA. After removal of 6 bases from V and 2 bases from J, the junction contained 4 bases not matched to a gene. The CDR3 nucleotides read TGTGCCAGCAGGGGAAGCGGGGGGGCCTACGAGCAGTACTTC. Translated, it gives CASRGSGGAYEQYF.

This clone showed up many times. V gene TRBV5-1 combines with J gene TRBJ2-1, with D perhaps matching TRBD1 (5 bases). The CDR3 runs 14 residues. The V end was cut by 0 bases, the J end by 7 bases, with 11 bases between. Germline V CDR1 and CDR2: SGHRS, YFSETQ. Here the CDR3 DNA reads TGCGCCAGCAGCTTGGTATCAGGGATTAATGAGCAGTTCTTC. This gives the protein CASSLVSGINEQFF.

The chain joins TRBV5-1 to TRBJ1-3; D call uncertain. Trimming removed 9 bases at V and 9 bases at J, with 19 bases between. The V gene's germline CDR1 is SGHRS and CDR2 YFSETQ. The CDR3 sequence is 13 residues long. The CDR3 DNA is TGCGCCACCTGCCGGATCCCGGTTCGCACCATATATTTT. It specifies CATCRIPVRTIYF.

A remark on this clone: With a much larger clone just one base away, this may be a read error. V and J are TRBV6-2 or TRBV6-3 and TRBJ2-5; weak D call: TRBD2 (5 bases). V lost 8 bases and J 6 bases, leaving 25 bases between the germline ends. The CDR3 runs 16 residues. Germline V lookup: CDR1 MNHEY, CDR2 SVGEGT. DNA of the CDR3: TGTGCCAGCGGCACAACTAGACACCGTACTAGGCAGACCCAGTACTTC. Translated: CASGTTRHRTRQTQYF.

V is TRBV6-1 and J is TRBJ2-7, with a possible D match to TRBD1 (5 bases). CDR1 and CDR2 from the germline V gene are MNHNS and SASEGT. The CDR3 has 11 residues. V lost 1 base, J lost 13 bases, and 11 bases lay in between. CDR3 DNA: TGTGCCAGCAGTGAAGTGTTAGGGGTATACTTC. This gives the protein CASSEVLGVYF.

This clone has ten or more counts. The V and J genes are TRBV7-2 and TRBJ2-5; no clear D. Trimming shortened V by 1 base and J by 3 bases, and 6 bases separated the two germline ends. Germline-derived CDR1 and CDR2 are SGHTA and FQGNSA. The CDR3 is 13 residues long. The DNA for the CDR3 is TGTGCCAGCAGCTTAGGCCCGGAAGAGACCCAGTACTTC. This codes for CASSLGPEETQYF. The whole variable domain, filled in from reference TRBV7-2 and TRBJ2-5, reads GAGVSQSPSNKVTEKGKDVELRCDPISGHTALYWYRQSLGQGLEFLIYFQGNSAPDKSGLPSDRFSAERTGGSVSTLTIQRTQQEDSAVYLCASSLGPEETQYFGPGTRLLVL.

This clone was observed many times. This could be a read error, since a much larger clone is one nucleotide away. No conserved phenylalanine or tryptophan is present at the end of the CDR3, so a read error is the likely explanation. The rearrangement joins TRBV7-3 to TRBJ1-6; 7 bases fit TRBD1. This CDR3 contains 15 residues. The junction had 8 bases not matched to a gene; V was cut back by 5 bases and J by 7 bases. Germline CDR1 and CDR2: SGHTA and FQGTGA. The CDR3, as DNA: TGTGCCAGCAGCCAGGGGGGACGGGGGAATTCACCCCTCCACTTG. It translates to CASSQGGRGNSPLHL.

There are many counts of this clone. This sequence joins TRBV9 and TRBJ1-1; 7 bases line up with TRBD1. The CDR3 loop spans 14 amino acids. V was clipped by 4 bases and J by 7 bases; unmatched bases: 10. Germline V gene data show CDR1 as SGDLS and CDR2 as YYNGEE. CDR3 DNA sequence: TGTGCCAGCAGCCCCCCAGGGGGGCTGCATGAAGCTTTCTTT. The encoded protein is CASSPPGGLHEAFF.

The chain couples TRBV2 to TRBJ2-7; D uncertain. The V gene's germline CDR1 is SNHLY and CDR2 FYNNEI. The CDR3 totals 13 residues. V lost 7 bases and J lost 6, with 16 bases in between. The CDR3 region has the DNA TGTGCCAGCAAAAAGGGCAGGATAGGCGAGCAGTACTTC. It specifies CASKKGRIGEQYF.

The chain is built from TRBV11-1 and TRBJ2-1; D might be TRBD1 (5 bases). The CDR3 loop spans 18 amino acids. The germline V and J ends were trimmed by 1 base and 0 bases, with 16 bases remaining between them. Germline-derived CDR1 and CDR2 are SGHAT and FQDESV (reference sequence). CDR3 nucleotides: TGTGCCAGCAGCTTAGGACAACAGGCTCCGAGCTCCTACAATGAGCAGTTCTTC. This encodes CASSLGQQAPSSYNEQFF.

This clone was found many times. This rearrangement joins TRBV12-5 to TRBJ2-5, with 8 bases matching TRBD1. J gave up 5 bases and V 7 bases, and 12 bases lay outside the gene matches. Germline CDR1 is LGHNT and CDR2 is FRNRAP. This CDR3 has 15 residues. The CDR3 sequence is CASAPQGVLTETQYF. DNA for the CDR3: TGTGCTAGTGCTCCACAGGGGGTTTTGACGGAGACCCAGTACTTC. Full variable domain (remainder filled in from reference TRBV12-5 and TRBJ2-5): DARVTQTPRHKVTEMGQEVTMRCQPILGHNTVFWYRQTMMQGLELLAYFRNRAPLDDSGMPKDRFSAEMPDATLATLKIQPSEPRDSAVYFCASAPQGVLTETQYFGPGTRLLVL.

By share, this clone counts as medium-sized. J is TRBJ2-7 and V is TRBV10-2; D remains unclear. Germline lookup yields CDR1 WSHSY and CDR2 SAAADI. The V gene lost 4 bases and the J gene lost 0 bases, with 16 bases spanning the gap. The CDR3 has 16 amino acids. The CDR3, as DNA: TGCGCCAGCAGTGCGGTCCAGACAACCAGCTCCTACGAGCAGTACTTC. Translated, it gives CASSAVQTTSSYEQYF.

This clone was seen a handful of times. At one of its ends the junction is not consistent with the germline gene, which may arise from a read error. The chain has TRBV6-1 and TRBJ1-6, with D uncertain. The CDR3 consists of 17 residues. Germline CDR1 reads MNHNS; CDR2 reads SASEGT. CDR3 bases: TGTGCAAGCAGTGAAATAAACCGTTCCTCCTATAATTCACACCTCCACTTT. Amino acids: CASSEINRSSYNSHLHF.

The table lists this clone with many counts. The chain uses TRBV28 and TRBJ1-5, with D possibly being TRBD1 (5 bases). Germline lookup yields CDR1 MDHEN and CDR2 SYDVKM. The CDR3 loop spans 15 amino acids. V was clipped by 8 bases and J by 3 bases, with 17 bases between them. The CDR3 region has the DNA TGTGCCAGCGGGCGAAATGGGGACTACAATCAGCCCCAGCATTTT. Its protein is CASGRNGDYNQPQHF.

Comment on this clone: A much larger clone differs by one base, so this may be a read error. V and J are TRBV3-1 and TRBJ2-5; no firm D call. Germline V gene sequence: CDR1 LGHDT, CDR2 YNNKEL (reference sequence). The CDR3 sequence is 13 residues long. V gave up 7 bases and J gave up 0 bases, with 9 bases separating them. The CDR3 DNA reads as TGTGCCAGCATGTGCGCCCACCAAGAGACCCAGTACTTC. It translates to CASMCAHQETQYF.

In this sample, this clone turned up many times. The chain uses TRBV28 and TRBJ1-4; D gene unclear. Germline CDR1 MDHEN, CDR2 SYDVKM. The CDR3 runs to 15 residues. V lost 1 base and J lost 4, with 10 bases in between. CDR3 protein: CASSLLGRNNEKLFF. For the CDR3, the DNA is TGTGCCAGCAGTTTATTAGGGCGCAATAATGAAAAACTGTTTTTT.